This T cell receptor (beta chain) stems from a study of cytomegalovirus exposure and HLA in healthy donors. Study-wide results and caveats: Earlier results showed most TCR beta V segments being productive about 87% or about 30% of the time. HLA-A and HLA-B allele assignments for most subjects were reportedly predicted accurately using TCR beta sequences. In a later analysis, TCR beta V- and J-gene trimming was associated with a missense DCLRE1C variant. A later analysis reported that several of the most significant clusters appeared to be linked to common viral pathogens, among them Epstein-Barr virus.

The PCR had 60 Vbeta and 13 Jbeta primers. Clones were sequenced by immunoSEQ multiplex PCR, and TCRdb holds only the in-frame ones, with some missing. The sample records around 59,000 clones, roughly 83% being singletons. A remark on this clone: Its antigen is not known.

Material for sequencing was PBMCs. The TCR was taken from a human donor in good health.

This chain's CDR3 is CSVALTDTQYF. For the CDR3, the DNA is TGCAGCGTTGCTCTCACAGATACGCAGTATTTT. V and J are TRBV29-1 and TRBJ2-3; no clear D gene. The germline V gene has CDR1 SQVTM and CDR2 ANQGSEA. The CDR3 contains 11 residues. V was pared by 4 bases and J by 2 bases, with 4 bases between.